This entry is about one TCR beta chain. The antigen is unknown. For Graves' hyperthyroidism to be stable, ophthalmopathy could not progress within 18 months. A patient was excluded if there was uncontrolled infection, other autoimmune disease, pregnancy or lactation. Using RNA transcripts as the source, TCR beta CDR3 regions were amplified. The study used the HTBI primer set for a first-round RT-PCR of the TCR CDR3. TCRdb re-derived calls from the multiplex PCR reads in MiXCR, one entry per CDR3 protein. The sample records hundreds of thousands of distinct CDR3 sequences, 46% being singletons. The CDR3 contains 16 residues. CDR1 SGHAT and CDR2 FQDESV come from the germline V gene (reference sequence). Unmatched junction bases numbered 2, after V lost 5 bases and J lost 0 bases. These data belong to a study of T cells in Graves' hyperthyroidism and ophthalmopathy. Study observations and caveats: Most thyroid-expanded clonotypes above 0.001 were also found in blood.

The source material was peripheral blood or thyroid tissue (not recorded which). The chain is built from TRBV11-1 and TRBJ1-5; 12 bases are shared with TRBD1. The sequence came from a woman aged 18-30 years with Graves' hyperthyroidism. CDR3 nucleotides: TGTGCCAGCAGCCAGGGACAGGGGGCTAGCAATCAGCCCCAGCATTTT. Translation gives CASSQGQGASNQPQHF.